These 29 T cell receptor beta chains came from one sample sequenced in a study of T cell responses to AZD1222 COVID-19 vaccine. TCRdb's table, derived via immunoSEQ multiplex PCR, lists solely in-frame clones and lacks some. The sample includes 120,000 to 150,000 clones, around 92% of them seen just once. The input for sequencing was peripheral blood, taken on day 0 of AZD1222 vaccination. These receptor sequences come from an adult in good health.

This rearrangement joins TRBV21-1 to TRBJ1-5; TRBD1 reflects the table's D call only, with no check against the DNA. TRBV21-1 is deemed a pseudogene. There are 18 residues in the CDR3. CDR3 coding DNA: TGTGCCAGCAGCAAAGTGACAGGGGGCTTGGGTAGCAATCAGCCCCAGCATTTT. Amino acid sequence: CASSKVTGGLGSNQPQHF.

This clone was picked up a small number of times. The rearrangement links TRBV20-1 to TRBJ2-7; no firm D call. Germline CDR1 and CDR2: DFQATT and SNEGSKA (reference sequence). The CDR3 runs to 14 residues. Trimming left V 3 bases short and J 2 bases short, with 14 bases between. The CDR3 sequence is CSASDGAQTYEQYF. The CDR3 nucleotides are TGCAGTGCTAGTGATGGCGCCCAGACCTACGAGCAGTACTTC.

This clone was seen a single time. The chain is built from TRBV7-2 and TRBJ1-2; 9 positions match TRBD1. The CDR3 has 14 residues. V shed 5 bases, J shed 8 bases, and the junction held 9 bases outside the gene matches. In germline, CDR1 is SGHTA, CDR2 FQGNSA. CDR3 nucleotide sequence: TGTGCCAGCAGCCCCGGGACAGGGTACGGCGGCTACACCTTC. The encoded protein is CASSPGTGYGGYTF.

The chain uses TRBV4-3 and TRBJ1-1; D is unclear. Trimming shortened V by 0 bases and J by 5 bases, and 16 bases separated the two germline ends. Looked up from germline, CDR1 is LGHNA and CDR2 is YSLEER. The CDR3 contains 16 residues. CDR3 protein: CASSQDPSWVRTEAFF. CDR3 in DNA: TGCGCCAGCAGCCAAGATCCCTCCTGGGTTAGGACTGAAGCTTTCTTT.

The gene calls are TRBV6-5 and TRBJ1-2, with D perhaps matching TRBD1 (6 bases). Trimming took 10 bases from V and 2 from J, leaving 20 bases between them. Looked up from germline, CDR1 is MNHEY and CDR2 is SVGAGI. This CDR3 contains 15 residues. This CDR3 is CATGKDSSGNYGYTF. The CDR3 DNA sequence: TGTGCCACGGGAAAGGACAGTTCGGGAAACTATGGCTACACCTTC.

Regarding this clone: Distinct nucleotide sequences in the sample also encode this CDR3. The chain recombines TRBV19 with TRBJ1-5; weak D call: TRBD1 (5 bases). Trimming took off 1 base at V and 7 bases at J, with 8 bases between the two ends. The germline gives CDR1 LNHDA, CDR2 SQIVND (reference sequence). The CDR3 runs 13 residues. The chain's CDR3 is CASSIAGGQPQHF. CDR3 nucleotides: TGTGCCAGTAGTATAGCCGGGGGGCAGCCCCAGCATTTT.

This rearrangement joins TRBV15 to TRBJ2-5, with D perhaps matching TRBD2 (6 bases). Germline-derived CDR1 and CDR2 are LNHNV and YYDKDF (reference sequence). The CDR3 has 16 amino acids. The V and J ends lost 3 bases and 2 bases respectively, with 16 bases between them. CDR3 sequence reads: CATSRGGGGPQETQYF. In nucleotides, the CDR3 is TGTGCCACCAGCAGGGGGGGAGGCGGCCCTCAAGAGACCCAGTACTTC.

The sample holds a few counts of this clone. The V and J genes are TRBV6-5 and TRBJ1-4; TRBD1 might be the D (6 bases). This CDR3 contains 11 residues. Germline V CDR1 and CDR2: MNHEY, SVGAGI. V lost 6 bases, J lost 11 bases, and 10 bases lay in between. CDR3 sequence (DNA): TGTGCCAGCAGCAATGACAGGAAACTGTTTTTT. Translating it yields CASSNDRKLFF.

This chain links TRBV27 with TRBJ1-1, with D unclear. The CDR3 sequence is 14 residues long. Germline V gene lookup returns CDR1 MNHEY and CDR2 SMNVEV (reference sequence). Trimming stripped 0 bases from V and 3 bases from J, with 8 bases between. The CDR3 spells CASSLSPGHTEAFF. CDR3 bases: TGTGCCAGCAGTTTATCCCCTGGGCACACTGAAGCTTTCTTT.

The genes are TRBV6-2 or TRBV6-3 and TRBJ1-2; D gene unclear. This CDR3 contains 14 residues. CDR1 is MNHEY and CDR2 is SVGEGT in the germline V gene. Trimming cost V 5 bases and J 4 bases, with 14 bases left between them. CDR3 residues: CASSLDRRAYGYTF. CDR3 DNA: TGTGCCAGCAGTCTGGACCGACGGGCCTATGGCTACACCTTC.

This chain joins TRBV28 and TRBJ1-1; D possibly corresponds to TRBD1 (5 bases). The V end was cut by 3 bases, the J end by 10 bases, with 12 bases between. This CDR3 region has 12 residues. The germline gives CDR1 MDHEN, CDR2 SYDVKM. The CDR3 loop is CASSLRSGRAFF. In DNA form, the CDR3 reads TGTGCCAGCAGTTTGCGGTCAGGGAGAGCTTTCTTT. The whole variable domain, filled in from reference TRBV28 and TRBJ1-1, reads DVKVTQSSRYLVKRTGEKVFLECVQDMDHENMFWYRQDPGLGLRLIYFSYDVKMKEKGDIPEGYSVSREKKERFSLILESASTNQTSMYLCASSLRSGRAFFGQGTRLTVV.

V usage is TRBV9 and J usage is TRBJ1-3, with 11 positions matching TRBD1. With V trimmed by 3 bases and J by 3 bases, 8 bases remained unmatched. The germline gives CDR1 SGDLS, CDR2 YYNGEE. CDR3 size: 17 residues. The CDR3 nucleotides read TGTGCCAGCAGCGAAGCGGGACAGGGGGTCGTTGGAAACACCATATATTTT. It encodes CASSEAGQGVVGNTIYF.

This chain connects TRBV11-2 to TRBJ2-1; a possible D gene is TRBD1 (5 bases). Germline V CDR1 and CDR2: SGHAT, FQNNGV. The CDR3 loop spans 18 amino acids. Trimming removed 2 bases at V and 7 bases at J, with 24 bases between. The CDR3 is CASSLRAVGGARINEQFF. The CDR3 region has the DNA TGTGCCAGCAGCTTAAGGGCTGTAGGTGGGGCGCGGATAAATGAGCAGTTCTTC.

This clone was picked up one time. J is TRBJ2-3 and V is TRBV12-3 or TRBV12-4, with a possible D match to TRBD2 (5 bases). The CDR3 has 13 residues. V was trimmed by 5 bases and J by 5 bases, leaving 11 bases between them. For the CDR3, the DNA is TGTGCCAGCAGTCCTTACAGCGGAGATACGCAGTATTTT. It codes for CASSPYSGDTQYF.

This rearrangement joins TRBV6-5 to TRBJ1-5; D remains ambiguous. Trimming stripped 0 bases from V and 6 bases from J, with 6 bases between. This CDR3 contains 13 residues. Germline V lookup: CDR1 MNHEY, CDR2 SVGAGI. For the CDR3, the DNA is TGTGCCAGCAGTTACTCGAGGGCTCAGCCCCAGCATTTT. The encoded protein is CASSYSRAQPQHF.

The chain joins TRBV12-3 or TRBV12-4 to TRBJ2-7; D perhaps matches TRBD1 (6 bases). This CDR3 is built from 12 residues. V was shortened by 5 bases and J by 4 bases, with 9 bases between the two germline ends. The CDR3 is CASSPQGYEQYF. CDR3 sequence (DNA): TGTGCCAGCAGTCCACAGGGTTACGAGCAGTACTTC.

This chain links TRBV7-9 with TRBJ1-2, with D possibly matching TRBD1 (5 bases). V lost 1 base, J lost 6 bases, and 9 bases lay in between. The CDR3 runs 13 residues. Germline lookup yields CDR1 SEHNR and CDR2 FQNEAQ (reference sequence). DNA of the CDR3: TGTGCCAGCAGCTTAGGGCAGGGAAATGGCTACACCTTC. Translating gives CASSLGQGNGYTF.

The chain carries TRBV7-2 and TRBJ1-5; 7 bases agree with TRBD1. CDR3 length equals 15 residues. The V and J ends lost 5 bases and 1 base, in that order; junction bases with no gene match: 5. Germline V gene sequence: CDR1 SGHTA, CDR2 FQGNSA. CDR3 sequence reads: CASSPTGQSNQPQHF. The CDR3 bases are TGTGCCAGCAGCCCGACGGGACAGAGCAATCAGCCCCAGCATTTT.

V gene TRBV27 combines with J gene TRBJ1-4; D might be TRBD1 (5 bases). V dropped 1 base and J dropped 2 bases, with 14 bases sitting between them. CDR3 size: 17 residues. CDR1 is MNHEY, CDR2 SMNVEV, per germline (reference sequence). The CDR3 protein is CASSLWGGPGTNEKLFF. The CDR3 DNA follows: TGTGCCAGCAGTTTATGGGGGGGACCGGGGACTAATGAAAAACTGTTTTTT. The variable domain in full, completed from reference TRBV27 and TRBJ1-4, reads EAQVTQNPRYLITVTGKKLTVTCSQNMNHEYMSWYRQDPGLGLRQIYYSMNVEVTDKGDVPEGYKVSRKEKRNFPLILESPSPNQTSLYFCASSLWGGPGTNEKLFFGSGTQLSVL.

J is TRBJ1-6 and V is TRBV6-6, with unresolved D. The length of the CDR3 is 13 residues. V lost 5 bases, J lost 0 bases, and 2 bases lay in between. Germline CDR1 reads MNHNY; CDR2 reads SVGAGI (reference sequence). As DNA, the CDR3 is TGTGCCAGCAGTACCTCCTATAATTCACCCCTCCACTTT. Protein product: CASSTSYNSPLHF.

This chain joins TRBV4-3 and TRBJ2-5; 14 bases fit TRBD2. The CDR3 runs 18 residues. V dropped 0 bases and J dropped 5; count of bases not matched to a gene: 8. Germline CDR1 and CDR2: LGHNA and YSLEER. CDR3 nucleotides: TGCGCCAGCAGCCAAGACCGACTAGCGGGAGGGCCCTCGGAGACCCAGTACTTC. This gives the protein CASSQDRLAGGPSETQYF.

V usage is TRBV7-9 and J usage is TRBJ1-2; a weak D match, TRBD1 (5 bases). This CDR3 is built from 15 residues. Germline V gives CDR1 SEHNR, CDR2 FQNEAQ (reference sequence). V was trimmed by 2 bases and J by 6 bases, leaving 16 bases between them. The CDR3 region is CASSLRVQGGDGYTF. CDR3 nucleotide sequence: TGTGCCAGCAGCTTACGGGTCCAGGGTGGAGATGGCTACACCTTC.

The chain has TRBV27 and TRBJ2-7; 7 bases map to TRBD2. The length of the CDR3 is 14 residues. V dropped 1 base and J dropped 2; count of bases not matched to a gene: 2. Germline V gene lookup returns CDR1 MNHEY and CDR2 SMNVEV (reference sequence). CDR3 nucleotides: TGTGCCAGCAGTTTATTTGCGGGAGCCTACGAGCAGTACTTC. Its translation: CASSLFAGAYEQYF.

The chain joins TRBV11-1 to TRBJ2-2; D call uncertain. V was shortened by 0 bases and J by 0 bases, with 8 bases between the two germline ends. The CDR3 is made up of 16 amino acids. Germline V gene data show CDR1 as SGHAT and CDR2 as FQDESV (reference sequence). The CDR3, as DNA: TGTGCCAGCAGCTTAGCGTTCAGCCCGAACACCGGGGAGCTGTTTTTT. This translates into CASSLAFSPNTGELFF.

This chain joins TRBV27 and TRBJ2-1; D unclear. The length of the CDR3 is 17 residues. Per the germline V gene, CDR1 is MNHEY and CDR2 is SMNVEV (reference sequence). Trimming stripped 4 bases from V and 0 bases from J, with 16 bases between. CDR3 bases: TGTGCCAGCAGTTCTAAAGACGCGAGGAGCTCCTACAATGAGCAGTTCTTC. Translation: CASSSKDARSSYNEQFF.

This clone was counted between two and nine times. The rearrangement links TRBV5-1 to TRBJ2-1, with 9 bases lining up with TRBD1. V lost 4 bases and J lost 9; bases outside the gene matches: 2. The CDR3 length is 12 residues. Germline-derived CDR1 and CDR2 are SGHRS and YFSETQ. DNA of the CDR3: TGCGCCAGCAGCCTGGGACAGGGTGAGCAGTTCTTC. It is translated as CASSLGQGEQFF.

This sequence joins TRBV5-1 and TRBJ2-6; D is perhaps TRBD1 (7 bases). Per the germline V gene, CDR1 is SGHRS and CDR2 is YFSETQ. There are 19 residues in the CDR3. V gave up 3 bases and J gave up 1 base, with 20 bases separating them. CDR3 sequence (DNA): TGCGCCAGCAGCTCTCAACCAGGGGGGCTTCGATCTGGGGCCAACGTCCTGACTTTC. Protein: CASSSQPGGLRSGANVLTF. The entire variable domain, with the rest obtained from reference TRBV5-1 and TRBJ2-6, is as follows: KAGVTQTPRYLIKTRGQQVTLSCSPISGHRSVSWYQQTPGQGLQFLFEYFSETQRNKGNFPGRFSGRQFSNSRSEMNVSTLELGDSALYLCASSSQPGGLRSGANVLTFGAGSRLTVL.

This clone has only one observation. The V and J genes are TRBV15 and TRBJ2-4; D is perhaps TRBD1 or TRBD2 (5 bases each). Germline CDR1 reads LNHNV; CDR2 reads YYDKDF (reference sequence). Trimming left V 0 bases short and J 1 base short, with 7 bases between. CDR3 length: 15 residues. The DNA of the CDR3 is TGTGCCACCAGCAGAGAGGGGGACGCCAAAAACATTCAGTACTTC. This sequence encodes CATSREGDAKNIQYF.

This chain connects TRBV11-1 to TRBJ2-2; tentative D call: TRBD2 (5 bases). Germline assignment: CDR1 SGHAT and CDR2 FQDESV (reference sequence). CDR3 length: 16 amino acids. V was clipped by 5 bases and J by 1 base, with 14 bases between them. CDR3 sequence (DNA): TGTGCCAGCAGCCCACAAGGAGGATGGAACACCGGGGAGCTGTTTTTT. Translation: CASSPQGGWNTGELFF. Combining the CDR3 with reference TRBV11-1 and TRBJ2-2 gives the whole variable domain EAEVAQSPRYKITEKSQAVAFWCDPISGHATLYWYRQILGQGPELLVQFQDESVVDDSQLPKDRFSAERLKGVDSTLKIQPAELGDSAMYLCASSPQGGWNTGELFFGEGSRLTVL.